This T cell receptor (beta chain) came from a study of T cell changes during pregnancy in multiple sclerosis. Repertoires were generated with immunoSEQ multiplex PCR, while TCRdb's copy carries only in-frame clones and drops some. The sample records about 46,000 clones, approximately 94% being singletons. The CDR3 spans 12 residues. Trimming took 7 bases from V and 8 from J, leaving 9 bases between them. Germline assignment: CDR1 LNHDA and CDR2 SQIVND (reference sequence). The sequence was collected from a female donor with multiple sclerosis, enrolled in a pregnancy study. The chain carries TRBV19 and TRBJ1-6, with D tentatively TRBD1 (6 bases). The sequencing here drew on CD8+ T cells from peripheral blood mononuclear cells, taken in the first trimester of pregnancy. The CDR3 DNA sequence: TGTGCCAGTATGGACAGCGATTCACCCCTCCACTTT. Its protein is CASMDSDSPLHF.